Following are 25 T cell receptor beta chains from one sample sequenced in a study of molecular identifiers for immune sequencing clone quantification. TCRdb reprocessed the PCR reads with MiXCR, giving one entry per CDR3 protein. The sample holds around 460,000 distinct CDR3 sequences, 25% seen once. Sequenced input: naive CD8+ T cells from blood, with Jurkat cell RNA spiked in. This sample's subset: FACS-sorted CD8+CD4-CCR7+CD45RA+ naive T cells. These receptor sequences come from a human donor in good health. Some libraries in this study had Jurkat cell RNA spiked in.

Concerning this clonotype itself: The junction departs from germline at one end; a sequencing error may be responsible. The chain is built from TRBV28 and TRBJ2-3, with TRBD2 matching over 10 bases. The CDR3 has 18 residues. Per the germline V gene, CDR1 is MDHEN and CDR2 is SYDVKM. The CDR3 sequence: CASSFTLAGPATTDTHYF. The CDR3 DNA sequence: TGTGCCAGCAGTTTCACACTAGCGGGACCCGCAACTACAGATACGCACTATTTT. Looking up the rest from reference TRBV28 and TRBJ2-3 gives the full variable domain: DVKVTQSSRYLVKRTGEKVFLECVQDMDHENMFWYRQDPGLGLRLIYFSYDVKMKEKGDIPEGYSVSREKKERFSLILESASTNQTSMYLCASSFTLAGPATTDTHYFGPGTRLTVL.

This clonotype was counted at least ten times. This CDR3 reads CASSGGAPTEAFF. CDR3 DNA sequence: TGTGCCAGCAGTGGGGGGGCGCCCACTGAAGCTTTCTTT. The chain has TRBV2 and TRBJ1-1; D perhaps matches TRBD1 (6 bases). V shed 4 bases and J shed 4 bases, with 10 bases lying between them. CDR3 length: 13 amino acids. CDR1 is SNHLY and CDR2 is FYNNEI in the germline V gene.

The CDR3 sequence is CASSSLGNEQYF. The CDR3 DNA follows: TGTGCCAGCAGCTCGCTGGGGAACGAGCAGTACTTC. The chain combines TRBV7-2 with TRBJ2-7; D is unresolved. The CDR3 is made up of 12 amino acids. Germline V gene lookup returns CDR1 SGHTA and CDR2 FQGNSA. Trimming shortened V by 4 bases and J by 5 bases, and 9 bases separated the two germline ends.

The gene calls are TRBV30 and TRBJ2-3; the D gene could be TRBD1 or TRBD2 (7 bases each). The germline CDR1 and CDR2 sequences are GTSNPN and SVGIG (reference sequence). Trimming cost V 4 bases and J 3 bases, with 20 bases left between them. CDR3 length equals 16 residues. This CDR3 reads CAWTPSGGGLTDTQYF. The CDR3 DNA reads TGTGCCTGGACTCCCTCAGGGGGAGGGTTAACAGATACGCAGTATTTT.

As for this clonotype: A much larger clonotype is one base distant, so this may be a read error. Given the absence of the conserved phenylalanine or tryptophan at the CDR3 end, a read error is likely. The chain combines TRBV6-5 with TRBJ2-7; the match to TRBD2 covers 13 bases. Germline values: CDR1 MNHEY, CDR2 SVGAGI. The CDR3 contains 17 residues. The V gene end was trimmed by 0 bases and the J gene end by 7 bases; junction bases not matched to a gene: 9. DNA of the CDR3: TGTGCCAGCAGTTACTCAACCGGACTAGCGGGAGTTGGGGAGCAGTACCTC. Its protein is CASSYSTGLAGVGEQYL.

DNA of the CDR3: TGTGCCAGTAGCCCAACGGGGGAGGGCTGGGAGCAGTACTTC. It encodes CASSPTGEGWEQYF. The gene calls are TRBV19 and TRBJ2-7, with 7 positions matching TRBD2. The junction had 12 bases not matched to a gene; V was cut back by 6 bases and J by 7 bases. CDR1 and CDR2 from the germline V gene are LNHDA and SQIVND (reference sequence). This CDR3 has 14 residues.

This clonotype has at least ten counts. V is TRBV29-1 and J is TRBJ1-3; the D is unclear. CDR1 is SQVTM, CDR2 ANQGSEA, per germline. The V end was cut by 6 bases, the J end by 0 bases, with 3 bases between. CDR3 size: 11 residues. The CDR3 loop reads CSVGSGNTIYF. The CDR3 DNA follows: TGCAGCGTGGGCTCTGGAAACACCATATATTTT.

Only a few counts were recorded for this clonotype. The rearrangement uses TRBV10-2 and TRBJ2-1; 12 nucleotides line up with TRBD1. The germline gives CDR1 WSHSY, CDR2 SAAADI. The CDR3 contains 16 residues. J was trimmed by 10 bases and V by 2 bases; bases with no gene match: 9. CDR3 sequence (DNA): TGCGCCAGCAGTGAGACCCGGGACAGGGGGCAGCGGGAGCAGTTCTTC. Its translation is CASSETRDRGQREQFF.

This sequence joins TRBV4-1 and TRBJ2-1; 9 positions agree with TRBD1. CDR1 and CDR2 from the germline V gene are MGHRA and YSYEKL. Losses at the gene ends were 1 base for V and 3 bases for J; bases not matched to a gene: 10. There are 18 residues in the CDR3. This CDR3 is CASSQVGVQGAGYNEQFF. In DNA, the CDR3 is TGCGCCAGCAGCCAAGTGGGGGTACAGGGGGCCGGCTACAATGAGCAGTTCTTC.

This clonotype occurred many times. This CDR3 is CASSQSGTGSTDTQYF. Written as DNA, the CDR3 is TGCGCCAGCAGCCAAAGCGGGACAGGTAGCACAGATACGCAGTATTTT. The rearrangement links TRBV4-1 to TRBJ2-3; a weak D match, TRBD1 (8 bases). CDR3 size: 16 residues. Trimming shortened V by 2 bases and J by 0 bases, and 12 bases separated the two germline ends. Germline assignment: CDR1 MGHRA and CDR2 YSYEKL.

Worth noting for this clonotype: A clone one base away is much larger, so this may be a read error. The chain combines TRBV28 with TRBJ2-5; D may be TRBD2 (5 bases). Germline V gives CDR1 MDHEN, CDR2 SYDVKM. The CDR3 is 14 amino acids. The CDR3 loop is CASGYRRYQETRYF. DNA of the CDR3: TGTGCCAGCGGTTATAGGAGGTACCAAGAGACCCGGTACTTC.

This clonotype was seen many times. The chain recombines TRBV4-1 with TRBJ1-2; maybe TRBD1 (5 bases). Germline V CDR1 and CDR2: MGHRA, YSYEKL. The length of the CDR3 is 15 residues. With 4 bases removed from V and 1 base from J, the gap between germline ends came to 13 bases. The CDR3 is CASSLDSQNNYGYTF. The DNA for the CDR3 is TGCGCCAGCAGCCTAGACAGCCAGAATAACTATGGCTACACCTTC.

V and J are TRBV12-3 or TRBV12-4 and TRBJ2-2, with D unresolved. This CDR3 region has 17 residues. Deletions cut 2 bases from V and 1 base from J, with 14 bases between. The CDR3 loop reads CASSLIGKGLNTGELFF. The CDR3 DNA sequence: TGTGCCAGCAGTTTAATAGGGAAAGGATTGAACACCGGGGAGCTGTTTTTT.

This chain uses TRBV5-1 with TRBJ2-6, with 8 bases that match TRBD1. The CDR3 is 18 residues long. Germline lookup yields CDR1 SGHRS and CDR2 YFSETQ. The J segment lost 4 bases and the V segment lost 0 bases, leaving 9 bases of the junction unmatched. This CDR3 is CASSLEAGGGSGANVLTF. The CDR3 DNA follows: TGCGCCAGCAGCTTGGAGGCAGGGGGCGGATCAGGGGCCAACGTCCTGACTTTC. Full variable domain (remainder filled in from reference TRBV5-1 and TRBJ2-6): KAGVTQTPRYLIKTRGQQVTLSCSPISGHRSVSWYQQTPGQGLQFLFEYFSETQRNKGNFPGRFSGRQFSNSRSEMNVSTLELGDSALYLCASSLEAGGGSGANVLTFGAGSRLTVL.

This clonotype has a count of ten or more. The chain employs TRBV7-6 and TRBJ1-1, with unresolved D. Trimming left V 5 bases short and J 4 bases short, with 11 bases between. The V gene's germline CDR1 is SGHVS and CDR2 FNYEAQ. The CDR3 contains 13 residues. The CDR3 is CASSPGPITEAFF. DNA of the CDR3: TGTGCCAGCAGCCCCGGACCGATCACTGAAGCTTTCTTT.

This clonotype was seen a handful of times. The chain recombines TRBV15 with TRBJ2-5, with D possibly being TRBD2 (6 bases). The CDR3 is 15 residues long. Trimming left V 3 bases short and J 5 bases short, with 16 bases between. CDR1 and CDR2 (germline): LNHNV, YYDKDF (reference sequence). The CDR3 coding sequence is TGTGCCACCAGCAGGGCCCGGACTAAATCCGAGACCCAGTACTTC. This gives the protein CATSRARTKSETQYF.

This clonotype was observed at least ten times. The V and J genes are TRBV6-6 and TRBJ2-7; D is perhaps TRBD2 (5 bases). Trimming left V 6 bases short and J 4 bases short, with 10 bases between. Germline-derived CDR1 and CDR2 are MNHNY and SVGAGI (reference sequence). CDR3 length equals 12 residues. The CDR3 DNA reads TGTGCCAGCAGGTCCGGGGAGTACGAGCAGTACTTC. This encodes CASRSGEYEQYF.

The chain is built from TRBV19 and TRBJ2-3, with D unresolved. Germline V gene data show CDR1 as LNHDA and CDR2 as SQIVND (reference sequence). The CDR3 is 14 amino acids. Trimming left V 2 bases short and J 2 bases short, with 8 bases between. CDR3 loop: CASSISGNTDTQYF. For the CDR3, the DNA is TGTGCCAGTAGTATATCCGGAAACACAGATACGCAGTATTTT.

Comment on this clonotype: Since a much larger clone is just one base distant, this may be a read error. The CDR3 DNA sequence: TGCAGCTTGGGAGCTAATGAAATACTGTTTTTT. Amino acid sequence: CSLGANEILFF. The J gene is TRBJ1-4, the V gene TRBV29-1; D is ambiguous. The germline V gene has CDR1 SQVTM and CDR2 ANQGSEA. The CDR3 loop spans 11 amino acids.

This clonotype was counted ten times or more. The chain is built from TRBV21-1 and TRBJ2-6. TRBV21-1 is described as a pseudogene. The CDR3 runs to 17 residues. CDR3 in DNA: TGTGCCAGCAGCAAAGCGTTTTGGCATTCTGGGGCCAACGTCCTGACTTTC. Protein product: CASSKAFWHSGANVLTF.

This clonotype was found a few times. The rearrangement uses TRBV14 and TRBJ2-1; D gene unclear. The V and J ends lost 1 base and 15 bases respectively, with 16 bases between them. Germline V CDR1 and CDR2: SGHDN, FVKESK. This CDR3 comprises 13 residues. The CDR3 sequence is CASSQAGRSVAFF. CDR3 coding DNA: TGTGCCAGCAGCCAAGCCGGCAGATCGGTGGCGTTCTTC.

The rearrangement uses TRBV9 and TRBJ1-5, with a possible D match to TRBD1 (6 bases). Between the trimmed V and J ends, which lost 4 bases and 6 bases, there was a span of 14 bases. CDR1 is SGDLS, CDR2 YYNGEE, per germline. CDR3 length: 14 residues. The CDR3 reads CASSRGGGTQPQHF. CDR3 bases: TGTGCCAGCAGCCGAGGGGGAGGAACTCAGCCCCAGCATTTT.

V and J are TRBV7-6 and TRBJ2-5; D gene uncertain. This CDR3 is 16 amino acids long. The germline V gene encodes CDR1 SGHVS and CDR2 FNYEAQ. Trimming took 1 base from V and 0 from J, leaving 12 bases between them. CDR3 in amino acids: CASSLVAAYYQETQYF. CDR3 bases: TGTGCCAGCAGCTTAGTGGCCGCGTACTACCAAGAGACCCAGTACTTC. Filled out from reference TRBV7-6 and TRBJ2-5, the complete variable domain reads GAGVSQSPRYKVTKRGQDVALRCDPISGHVSLYWYRQALGQGPEFLTYFNYEAQQDKSGLPNDRFSAERPEGSISTLTIQRTEQRDSAMYRCASSLVAAYYQETQYFGPGTRLLVL.

In the case of this clonotype: Given a much more abundant clone one base away, this may be a read error. The chain employs TRBV12-3 or TRBV12-4 and TRBJ2-5, with 9 bases aligning to TRBD1. J was trimmed by 5 bases and V by 8 bases; bases with no gene match: 12. The CDR3 is 15 amino acids. CDR3: CASWEPGQGDETQYF. The CDR3, as DNA: TGTGCCAGCTGGGAACCGGGACAGGGAGATGAGACCCAGTACTTC.

This clonotype has a count of ten or more. The rearrangement joins TRBV7-2 to TRBJ1-1, with 8 bases identical to TRBD1. This CDR3 is 12 amino acids long. Germline lookup yields CDR1 SGHTA and CDR2 FQGNSA. V gave up 2 bases and J gave up 11 bases; unmatched junction bases: 4. The CDR3 DNA sequence: TGTGCCAGCAGCTTAAAGGACAGGGAGGCTTTCTTT. Translated, it gives CASSLKDREAFF.